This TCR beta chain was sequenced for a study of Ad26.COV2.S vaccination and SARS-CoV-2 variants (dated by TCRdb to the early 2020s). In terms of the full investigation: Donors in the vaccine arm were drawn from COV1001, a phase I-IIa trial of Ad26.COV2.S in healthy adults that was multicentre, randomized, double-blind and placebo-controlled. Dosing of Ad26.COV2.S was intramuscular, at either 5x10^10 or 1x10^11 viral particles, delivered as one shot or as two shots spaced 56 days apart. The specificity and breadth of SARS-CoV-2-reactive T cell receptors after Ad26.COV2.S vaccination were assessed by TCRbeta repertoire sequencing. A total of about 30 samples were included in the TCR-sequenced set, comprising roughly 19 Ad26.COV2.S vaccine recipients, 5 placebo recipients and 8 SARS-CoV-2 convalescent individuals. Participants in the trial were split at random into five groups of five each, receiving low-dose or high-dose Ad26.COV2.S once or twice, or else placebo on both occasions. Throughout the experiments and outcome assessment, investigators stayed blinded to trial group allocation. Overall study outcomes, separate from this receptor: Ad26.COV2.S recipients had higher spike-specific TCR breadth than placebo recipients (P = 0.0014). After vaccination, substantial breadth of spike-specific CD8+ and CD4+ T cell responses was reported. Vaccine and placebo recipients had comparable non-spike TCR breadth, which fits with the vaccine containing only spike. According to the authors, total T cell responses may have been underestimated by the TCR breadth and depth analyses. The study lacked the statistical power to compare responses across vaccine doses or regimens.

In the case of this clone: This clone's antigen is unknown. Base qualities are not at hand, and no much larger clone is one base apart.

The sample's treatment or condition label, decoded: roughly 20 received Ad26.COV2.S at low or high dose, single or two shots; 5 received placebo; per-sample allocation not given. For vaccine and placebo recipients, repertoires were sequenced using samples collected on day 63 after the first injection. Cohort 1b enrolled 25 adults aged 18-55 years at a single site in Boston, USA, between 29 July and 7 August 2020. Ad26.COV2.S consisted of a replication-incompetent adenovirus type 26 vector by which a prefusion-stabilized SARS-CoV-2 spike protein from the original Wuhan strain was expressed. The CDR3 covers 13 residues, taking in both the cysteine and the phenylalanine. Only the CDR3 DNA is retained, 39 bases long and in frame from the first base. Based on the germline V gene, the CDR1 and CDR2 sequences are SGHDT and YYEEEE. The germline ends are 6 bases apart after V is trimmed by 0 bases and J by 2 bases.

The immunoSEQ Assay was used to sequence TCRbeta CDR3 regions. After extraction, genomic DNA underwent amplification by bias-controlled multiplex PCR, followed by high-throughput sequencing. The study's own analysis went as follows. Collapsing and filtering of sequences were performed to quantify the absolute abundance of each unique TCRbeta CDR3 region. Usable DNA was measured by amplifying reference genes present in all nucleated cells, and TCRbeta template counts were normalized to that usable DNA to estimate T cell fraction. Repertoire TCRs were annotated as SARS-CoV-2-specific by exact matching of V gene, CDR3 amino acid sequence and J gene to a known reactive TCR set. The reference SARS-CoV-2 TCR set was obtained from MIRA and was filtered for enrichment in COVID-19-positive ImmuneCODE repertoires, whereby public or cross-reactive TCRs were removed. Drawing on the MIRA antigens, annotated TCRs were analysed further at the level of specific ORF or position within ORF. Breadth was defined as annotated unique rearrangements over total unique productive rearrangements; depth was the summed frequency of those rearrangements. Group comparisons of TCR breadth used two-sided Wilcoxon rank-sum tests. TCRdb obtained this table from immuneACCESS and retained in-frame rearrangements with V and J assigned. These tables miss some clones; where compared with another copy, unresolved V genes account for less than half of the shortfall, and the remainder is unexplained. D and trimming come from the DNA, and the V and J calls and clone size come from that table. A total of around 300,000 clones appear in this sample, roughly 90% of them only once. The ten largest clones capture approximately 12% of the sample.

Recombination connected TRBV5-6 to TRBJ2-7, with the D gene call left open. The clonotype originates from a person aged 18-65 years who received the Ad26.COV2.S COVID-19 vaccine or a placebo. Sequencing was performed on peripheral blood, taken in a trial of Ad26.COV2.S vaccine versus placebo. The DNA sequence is TGTGCCAGCAGCTTGGGACTTACCTACGAGCAGTACTTC. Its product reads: CASSLGLTYEQYF.